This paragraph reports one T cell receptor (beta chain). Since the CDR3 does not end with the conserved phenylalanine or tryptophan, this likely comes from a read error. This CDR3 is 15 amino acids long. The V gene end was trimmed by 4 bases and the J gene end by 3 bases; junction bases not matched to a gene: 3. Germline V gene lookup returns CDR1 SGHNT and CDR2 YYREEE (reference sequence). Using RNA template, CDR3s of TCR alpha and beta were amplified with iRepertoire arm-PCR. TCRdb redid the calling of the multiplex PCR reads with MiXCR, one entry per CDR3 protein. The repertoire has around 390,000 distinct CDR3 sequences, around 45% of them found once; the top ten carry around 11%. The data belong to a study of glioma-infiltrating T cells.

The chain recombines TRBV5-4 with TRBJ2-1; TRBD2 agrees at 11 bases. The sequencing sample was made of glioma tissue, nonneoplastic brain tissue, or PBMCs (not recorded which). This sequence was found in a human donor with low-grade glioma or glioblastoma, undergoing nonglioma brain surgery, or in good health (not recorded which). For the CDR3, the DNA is TGTGCCAGCAGCCGGACTAGCGGGCACTACAATGAGCAGTTCTCC. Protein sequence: CASSRTSGHYNEQFS.